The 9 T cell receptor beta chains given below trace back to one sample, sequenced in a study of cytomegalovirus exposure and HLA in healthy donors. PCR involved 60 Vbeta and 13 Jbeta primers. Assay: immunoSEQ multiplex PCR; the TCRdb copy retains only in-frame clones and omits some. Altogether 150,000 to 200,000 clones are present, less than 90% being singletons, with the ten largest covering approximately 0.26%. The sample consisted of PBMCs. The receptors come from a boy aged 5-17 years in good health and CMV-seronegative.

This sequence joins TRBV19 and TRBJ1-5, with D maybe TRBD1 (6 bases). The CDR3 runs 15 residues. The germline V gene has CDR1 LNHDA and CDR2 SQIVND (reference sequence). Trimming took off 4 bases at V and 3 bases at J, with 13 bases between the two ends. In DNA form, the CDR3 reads TGTGCCAGTAGTACCGGGGGGGCAAACAATCAGCCCCAGCATTTT. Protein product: CASSTGGANNQPQHF.

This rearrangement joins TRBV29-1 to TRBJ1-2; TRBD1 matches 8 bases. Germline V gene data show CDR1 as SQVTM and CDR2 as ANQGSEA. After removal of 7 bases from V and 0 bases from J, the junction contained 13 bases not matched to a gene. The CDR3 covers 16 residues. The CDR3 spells CSASTTGDTTNYGYTF. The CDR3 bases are TGCAGCGCTTCTACGACAGGGGACACTACTAACTATGGCTACACCTTC.

The CDR3 reads CASSQGGRSGSEKLFF. The CDR3 DNA is TGCGCCAGCAGCCAAGGGGGTCGGTCGGGAAGTGAAAAACTGTTTTTT. The rearrangement uses TRBV4-3 and TRBJ1-4; D call uncertain. This CDR3 is 16 amino acids long. The V gene lost 1 base and the J gene lost 7 bases, with 16 bases spanning the gap. Germline V gene sequence: CDR1 LGHNA, CDR2 YSLEER.

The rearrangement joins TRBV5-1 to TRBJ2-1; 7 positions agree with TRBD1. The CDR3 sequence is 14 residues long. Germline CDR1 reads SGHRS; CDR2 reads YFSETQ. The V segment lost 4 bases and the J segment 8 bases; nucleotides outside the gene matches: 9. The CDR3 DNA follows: TGCGCCAGCAGCCCGGACAGGTCAATCGATGAGCAGTTCTTC. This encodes CASSPDRSIDEQFF.

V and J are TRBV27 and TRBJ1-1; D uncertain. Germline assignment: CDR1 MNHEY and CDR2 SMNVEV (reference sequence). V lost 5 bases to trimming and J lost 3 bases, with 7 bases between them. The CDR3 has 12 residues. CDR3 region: CASSRRDTEAFF. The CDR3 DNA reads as TGTGCCAGCAGTCGACGGGACACTGAAGCTTTCTTT.

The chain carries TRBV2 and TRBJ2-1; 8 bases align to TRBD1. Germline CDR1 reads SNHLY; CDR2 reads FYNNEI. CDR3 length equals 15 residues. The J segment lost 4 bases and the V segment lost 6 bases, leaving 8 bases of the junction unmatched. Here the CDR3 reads CASSRGQGSYNEQFF. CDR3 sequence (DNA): TGTGCCAGCAGCCGCGGACAGGGATCTTACAATGAGCAGTTCTTC.

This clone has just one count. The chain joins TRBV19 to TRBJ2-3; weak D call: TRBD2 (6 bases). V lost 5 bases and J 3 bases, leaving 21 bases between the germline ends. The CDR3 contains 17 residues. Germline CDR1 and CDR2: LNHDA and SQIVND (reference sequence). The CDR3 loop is CASSLPTGTWNTDTQYF. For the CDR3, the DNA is TGTGCCAGTAGTTTACCTACCGGGACTTGGAATACAGATACGCAGTATTTT.

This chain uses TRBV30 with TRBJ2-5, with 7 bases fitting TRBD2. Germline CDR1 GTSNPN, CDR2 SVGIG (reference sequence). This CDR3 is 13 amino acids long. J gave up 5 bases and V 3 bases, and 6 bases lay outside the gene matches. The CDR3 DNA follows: TGTGCCTGGAGGGGAGGGCCAGGGGAGACCCAGTACTTC. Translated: CAWRGGPGETQYF.

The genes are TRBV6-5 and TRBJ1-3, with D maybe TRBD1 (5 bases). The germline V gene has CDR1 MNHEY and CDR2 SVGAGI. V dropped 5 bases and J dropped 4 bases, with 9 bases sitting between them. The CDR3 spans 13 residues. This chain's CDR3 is CASSTGSGNTIYF. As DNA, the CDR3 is TGTGCCAGCAGTACAGGTTCCGGAAACACCATATATTTT.